This T cell receptor (beta chain) was sequenced during a study of T cell repertoires in cytomegalovirus infection. General study points: CMV-specific HLA-C-restricted TCR beta clonotypes dominated the ex vivo response.

This clonotype was detected many times. Its antigen is unidentified. Between the trimmed V and J ends, which lost 3 bases and 5 bases, there was a span of 9 bases. This CDR3 is built from 13 residues. Germline V lookup: CDR1 MDHEN, CDR2 SYDVKM. Each CDR3 protein gets one entry after TCRdb re-called the reads with MiXCR. The sample gives about 260,000 distinct CDR3 sequences, roughly 13% of which show up once; roughly 9.7% is in the top ten. Sequenced: PBMCs. The receptor was isolated from a human donor in good health (CMV status not recorded). Some clones in this sample may be carry-over from other donors' samples. V and J are TRBV28 and TRBJ2-3, with D hard to call. The CDR3 sequence: CASSFRVVDTQYF. CDR3 nucleotides: TGTGCCAGCAGTTTCCGAGTGGTAGATACGCAGTATTTT.